Following are 26 T cell receptor beta chains from one sample sequenced in a study of high-grade serous ovarian cancer treatment subgroups. Measured with immunoSEQ multiplex PCR; TCRdb has only the in-frame clones, and not every one. Among 1,500 to 2,000 clones listed, approximately 78% were seen once. Tumor samples were obtained before definitive surgery or chemotherapy. What was sequenced was tumor tissue. These receptors were taken from a human donor with high-grade serous ovarian cancer.

The rearrangement links TRBV7-2 to TRBJ1-2; 11 nucleotides agree with TRBD1. From germline, CDR1 is SGHTA and CDR2 FQGNSA. CDR3 length: 15 amino acids. With 5 bases clipped from V and 3 bases from J, the junction kept 5 bases outside the gene matches. CDR3 loop: CASSPGQGAHYGYTF. CDR3 nucleotide sequence: TGTGCCAGCAGCCCCGGACAGGGGGCTCACTATGGCTACACCTTC.

V and J are TRBV2 and TRBJ2-1; 14 nucleotides align to TRBD2. V was clipped by 1 base and J by 6 bases; unmatched bases: 2. The germline V gene encodes CDR1 SNHLY and CDR2 FYNNEI. CDR3 length: 16 residues. The CDR3 spells CASSEEGLAGGNEQFF. The CDR3 DNA reads as TGTGCCAGCAGTGAAGAAGGACTAGCGGGGGGCAATGAGCAGTTCTTC. Full variable domain (outside the CDR3, taken from reference TRBV2 and TRBJ2-1): EPEVTQTPSHQVTQMGQEVILRCVPISNHLYFYWYRQILGQKVEFLVSFYNNEISEKSEIFDDQFSVERPDGSNFTLKIRSTKLEDSAMYFCASSEEGLAGGNEQFFGPGTRLTVL.

The rearrangement uses TRBV6-1 and TRBJ1-1, with D tentatively TRBD1 (6 bases). Germline V lookup: CDR1 MNHNS, CDR2 SASEGT. This CDR3 is built from 14 residues. Trimming took off 6 bases at V and 0 bases at J, with 11 bases between the two ends. As DNA, the CDR3 is TGTGCCAGCAGGCCGGGACACTTGAACACTGAAGCTTTCTTT. Its translation: CASRPGHLNTEAFF.

This chain links TRBV5-4 with TRBJ1-5; maybe TRBD1 (6 bases). The CDR3 is 14 amino acids. The germline gives CDR1 SGHNT, CDR2 YYREEE (reference sequence). V lost 3 bases and J 7 bases, leaving 14 bases between the germline ends. CDR3: CASSSGTLGQPQHF. The CDR3 coding sequence is TGTGCCAGCAGCTCGGGGACACTTGGACAGCCCCAGCATTTT.

This clone was picked up one time. This chain connects TRBV7-2 to TRBJ2-5; D is tentatively TRBD1 or TRBD2 (5 bases each). V shed 0 bases and J shed 1 base, with 6 bases lying between them. The CDR3 contains 14 residues. CDR1 SGHTA and CDR2 FQGNSA come from the germline V gene. The CDR3 DNA reads as TGTGCCAGCAGCTTAGCGAGGGGCCAAGAGACCCAGTACTTC. Translation gives CASSLARGQETQYF.

The genes are TRBV9 and TRBJ2-1, with D possibly TRBD2 on 5 matching bases. Germline lookup yields CDR1 SGDLS and CDR2 YYNGEE. The CDR3 spans 16 residues. The V gene lost 0 bases and the J gene lost 5 bases, with 15 bases spanning the gap. The CDR3 bases are TGTGCCAGCAGCGTAGTCCTGAGGAACGGGGACAATGAGCAGTTCTTC. Encoded protein: CASSVVLRNGDNEQFF.

The chain recombines TRBV6-1 with TRBJ2-7, with 8 bases matching TRBD2. From germline, CDR1 is MNHNS and CDR2 SASEGT. V shed 7 bases, J shed 6 bases, and the junction held 11 bases outside the gene matches. This CDR3 spans 14 amino acids. In nucleotides, the CDR3 is TGTGCCAGCAAAGTAGCGGGAAGGGTTGGCGAGCAGTACTTC. Protein product: CASKVAGRVGEQYF.

V usage is TRBV15 and J usage is TRBJ1-4; 7 positions match TRBD1. V lost 0 bases, J lost 16 bases, and 14 bases stayed unmatched. CDR1 and CDR2 (germline): LNHNV, YYDKDF (reference sequence). The CDR3 contains 15 residues. In nucleotides, the CDR3 is TGTGCCACCAGCAGAGATCGGACAGGTGAGGAAGGACCGTTTTTT. It encodes CATSRDRTGEEGPFF. Filled out from reference TRBV15 and TRBJ1-4, the complete variable domain reads DAMVIQNPRYQVTQFGKPVTLSCSQTLNHNVMYWYQQKSSQAPKLLFHYYDKDFNNEADTPDNFQSRRPNTSFCFLDIRSPGLGDTAMYLCATSRDRTGEEGPFFGSGTQLSVL.

V is TRBV5-1 and J is TRBJ2-2; 7 nucleotides agree with TRBD1. With 1 base clipped from V and 6 bases from J, the junction kept 3 bases outside the gene matches. Germline CDR1 is SGHRS and CDR2 is YFSETQ. The CDR3 consists of 14 residues. The CDR3, as DNA: TGCGCCAGCAGCTTGATGCAGGGGGCCGGGGAGCTGTTTTTT. Translation gives CASSLMQGAGELFF.

This chain connects TRBV7-2 to TRBJ2-1; D possibly matches TRBD1 or TRBD2 (6 bases each). The ends were cut back, 3 bases at V and 6 bases at J, with 15 bases in the middle. CDR1 is SGHTA and CDR2 is FQGNSA in the germline V gene. This CDR3 is 15 amino acids long. The CDR3 region has the DNA TGTGCCAGCAGCTTTGCATCGGGGGCCTTCAATGAGCAGTTCTTC. Amino acid sequence: CASSFASGAFNEQFF.

The chain carries TRBV5-6 and TRBJ1-1; TRBD1 matches at 7 bases. CDR3 length equals 14 residues. The V and J ends lost 3 bases and 4 bases, in that order; junction bases with no gene match: 6. Germline CDR1 and CDR2: SGHDT and YYEEEE. In DNA form, the CDR3 reads TGTGCCAGCAGCTATTACAGGGGAACCACTGAAGCTTTCTTT. It codes for CASSYYRGTTEAFF.

The chain employs TRBV6-4 and TRBJ2-3; D not resolved. The ends were cut back, 3 bases at V and 6 bases at J, with 10 bases in the middle. There are 13 residues in the CDR3. CDR1 is MRHNA, CDR2 SNTAGT, per germline. CDR3 sequence: CASSEKLPDTQYF. In DNA form, the CDR3 reads TGTGCCAGCAGTGAGAAGTTACCGGATACGCAGTATTTT.

The rearrangement joins TRBV5-4 to TRBJ2-7; D ambiguous. Germline assignment: CDR1 SGHNT and CDR2 YYREEE (reference sequence). The CDR3 has 13 amino acids. V lost 0 bases and J 8 bases, leaving 12 bases between the germline ends. CDR3 protein: CASSLGKASQQYF. In nucleotides, the CDR3 is TGTGCCAGCAGCTTGGGGAAGGCATCCCAGCAGTACTTC.

J is TRBJ2-6 and V is TRBV5-4; unclear D gene. Trimming removed 7 bases at V and 0 bases at J, with 8 bases between. CDR1 and CDR2 (germline): SGHNT, YYREEE (reference sequence). The CDR3 is 14 residues long. CDR3 bases: TGTGCCAGCCAAGACCGCTCTGGGGCCAACGTCCTGACTTTC. Amino acids: CASQDRSGANVLTF.

The chain has TRBV11-3 and TRBJ2-2; TRBD2 is a possible D gene (6 bases). The CDR3 is 16 amino acids. CDR1 and CDR2 from the germline V gene are SGHNT and YENEEA. Trimming removed 5 bases from V and 5 bases from J, with 18 bases in between. CDR3 coding DNA: TGTGCCAGCAGCCCCCGGACTAAACCAGGAACCGGGGAGCTGTTTTTT. Translation: CASSPRTKPGTGELFF.

The chain recombines TRBV6-6 with TRBJ2-7; TRBD1 aligns across 8 bases. CDR3 length equals 14 residues. V trimming: 2 bases; J trimming: 6 bases; junction bases outside the gene matches: 6. Per the germline V gene, CDR1 is MNHNY and CDR2 is SVGAGI (reference sequence). CDR3 residues: CASSYGQGATEQYV. CDR3 nucleotide sequence: TGTGCCAGCAGTTACGGCCAGGGGGCGACCGAGCAGTACGTC.

The rearrangement uses TRBV5-1 and TRBJ1-4, with D perhaps matching TRBD1 (5 bases). This CDR3 region has 16 residues. With 2 bases removed from V and 8 bases from J, the gap between germline ends came to 19 bases. CDR1 is SGHRS, CDR2 YFSETQ, per germline. Here the CDR3 reads CASSFGSAGPGEKLFF. Here the CDR3 DNA reads TGCGCCAGCAGCTTTGGCAGCGCAGGGCCCGGGGAAAAACTGTTTTTT.

This chain joins TRBV10-3 and TRBJ2-7; TRBD1 agrees at 9 bases. The CDR3 has 14 amino acids. Germline assignment: CDR1 ENHRY and CDR2 SYGVKD. V trimming: 10 bases; J trimming: 6 bases; junction bases outside the gene matches: 13. The CDR3 region has the DNA TGTGCCACCTACCCCGGGACAGGGACCCCCGAGCAGTACTTC. This translates into CATYPGTGTPEQYF.

CDR3 bases: TGTGCCAGCCTAAAACCGGGACTAGCGGGAGGCGAGCAGTTCTTC. This encodes CASLKPGLAGGEQFF. The chain links TRBV19 to TRBJ2-1; TRBD2 matches 15 bases. Germline CDR1 reads LNHDA; CDR2 reads SQIVND (reference sequence). V gave up 9 bases and J gave up 10 bases; unmatched junction bases: 10. The CDR3 covers 15 residues.

The chain carries TRBV2 and TRBJ2-7; TRBD1 might be the D (8 bases). The CDR3 has 14 residues. Germline-derived CDR1 and CDR2 are SNHLY and FYNNEI. The V gene lost 7 bases and the J gene lost 6 bases, with 19 bases spanning the gap. CDR3 nucleotide sequence: TGTGCCAGCATCCGTGACAGGGGAGGGGGCGAGCAGTACTTC. It codes for CASIRDRGGGEQYF.

The V and J genes are TRBV11-3 and TRBJ2-3; the D is unclear. Germline lookup yields CDR1 SGHNT and CDR2 YENEEA. The CDR3 has 16 amino acids. V lost 1 base and J 7 bases, leaving 18 bases between the germline ends. The CDR3 region is CASSLVGRGAQHTQYF. The CDR3 nucleotides are TGTGCCAGCAGCTTAGTGGGCAGAGGTGCCCAGCATACGCAGTATTTT.

This chain uses TRBV27 with TRBJ2-1, with D tentatively TRBD1 (5 bases). Germline CDR1 is MNHEY and CDR2 is SMNVEV (reference sequence). The germline V and J ends were trimmed by 8 bases and 5 bases, with 16 bases remaining between them. This CDR3 spans 14 amino acids. This chain's CDR3 is CASCTRAGNNEQFF. The CDR3 region has the DNA TGTGCCAGCTGCACCCGGGCAGGGAACAATGAGCAGTTCTTC.

The rearrangement links TRBV7-2 to TRBJ2-5; D is unclear. CDR1 and CDR2 (germline): SGHTA, FQGNSA. V was clipped by 0 bases and J by 1 base, with 12 bases between them. The CDR3 sequence is 16 residues long. The CDR3 here is CASSLAVQGIQETQYF. The CDR3 bases are TGTGCCAGCAGCTTAGCGGTGCAAGGTATCCAAGAGACCCAGTACTTC.

This clone was seen more than once but under ten times. The J gene is TRBJ2-7, the V gene TRBV28; D is undetermined. The CDR3 extends over 13 amino acids. V lost 2 bases and J lost 6, with 11 bases in between. CDR1 and CDR2 from the germline V gene are MDHEN and SYDVKM. CDR3 DNA sequence: TGTGCCAGCAGTTTAATTGGGTCCCCCGAGCAGTACGTC. Its translation: CASSLIGSPEQYV.

This clone has only one observation. The J gene is TRBJ2-5, the V gene TRBV12-5; D call uncertain. This CDR3 has 13 amino acids. Germline V lookup: CDR1 LGHNT, CDR2 FRNRAP. V was trimmed by 2 bases and J by 4 bases, leaving 8 bases between them. Here the CDR3 reads CASGLMGLETQYF. CDR3 nucleotide sequence: TGTGCTAGTGGTTTGATGGGTTTAGAGACCCAGTACTTC.

This sequence joins TRBV7-3 and TRBJ2-2, with 8 bases lining up with TRBD1. The germline CDR1 and CDR2 sequences are SGHTA and FQGTGA. Germline trimming cut 4 bases from V and 6 bases from J; bases unmatched to any gene: 1. This CDR3 contains 13 residues. Here the CDR3 reads CASSYRGAGELFF. The CDR3, as DNA: TGTGCCAGCAGCTACAGGGGGGCCGGGGAGCTGTTTTTT.